The clone carrying this TCR beta chain was counted many times. The antigen remains undetermined. This entry is derived from a study of T cell repertoires in cytomegalovirus infection. Looking at the study overall: A matching HLA type, together with CMV infection, was signaled by public TCR beta signatures.

The study, taken as a whole, reports: What dominated the ex vivo response were HLA-C-restricted CMV-specific TCR beta clonotypes. Cumulative frequency of public TCR beta families picked out carriers of CMV plus the relevant HLA.

Via MiXCR, TCRdb re-called the reads, giving one row per CDR3 protein. The sample shows approximately 550,000 distinct CDR3 sequences, more than 15% of them seen only once. The CDR3 has 14 amino acids. The germline V gene encodes CDR1 MDHEN and CDR2 SYDVKM. V lost 5 bases and J 0 bases, leaving 11 bases between the germline ends. V and J are TRBV28 and TRBJ2-7; D gene uncertain. This receptor was identified in a human donor in good health (CMV status not recorded). Some clones in this sample may be carry-over from other donors' samples. The sequenced sample consisted of CD8+ T cells from PBMCs. The CDR3 reads CASSPRHRSYEQYF. The CDR3 DNA follows: TGTGCCAGCAGTCCGCGACACCGCTCCTACGAGCAGTACTTC. The full variable domain, in which reference TRBV28 and TRBJ2-7 provide the parts outside the CDR3, is DVKVTQSSRYLVKRTGEKVFLECVQDMDHENMFWYRQDPGLGLRLIYFSYDVKMKEKGDIPEGYSVSREKKERFSLILESASTNQTSMYLCASSPRHRSYEQYFGPGTRLTVT.